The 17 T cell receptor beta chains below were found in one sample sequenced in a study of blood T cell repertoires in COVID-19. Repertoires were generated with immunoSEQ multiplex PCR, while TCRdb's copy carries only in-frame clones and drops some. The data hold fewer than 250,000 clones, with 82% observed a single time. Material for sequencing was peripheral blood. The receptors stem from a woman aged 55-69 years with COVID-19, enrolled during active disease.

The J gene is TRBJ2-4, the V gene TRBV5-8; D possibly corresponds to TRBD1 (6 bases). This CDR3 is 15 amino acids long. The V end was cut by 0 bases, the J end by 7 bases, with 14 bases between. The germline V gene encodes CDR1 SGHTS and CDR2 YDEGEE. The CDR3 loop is CASSLETGLRNIQYF. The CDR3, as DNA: TGTGCCAGCAGCTTGGAGACAGGCCTGCGGAACATTCAGTACTTC.

The chain's CDR3 is CASSSSGTANTGELFF. CDR3 DNA sequence: TGTGCCAGCAGCTCTTCCGGGACAGCGAACACCGGGGAGCTGTTTTTT. This rearrangement joins TRBV9 to TRBJ2-2, with TRBD1 matching over 7 bases. The V gene's germline CDR1 is SGDLS and CDR2 YYNGEE. The V and J ends lost 4 bases and 0 bases, in that order; junction bases with no gene match: 6. CDR3 length: 16 amino acids.

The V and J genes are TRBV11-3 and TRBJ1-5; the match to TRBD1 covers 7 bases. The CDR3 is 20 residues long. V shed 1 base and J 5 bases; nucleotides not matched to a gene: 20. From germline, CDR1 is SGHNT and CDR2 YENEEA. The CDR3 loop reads CASSLAEQGREIGKDQPQHF. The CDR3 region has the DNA TGTGCCAGCAGCTTAGCCGAACAGGGGCGCGAGATAGGAAAAGATCAGCCCCAGCATTTT.

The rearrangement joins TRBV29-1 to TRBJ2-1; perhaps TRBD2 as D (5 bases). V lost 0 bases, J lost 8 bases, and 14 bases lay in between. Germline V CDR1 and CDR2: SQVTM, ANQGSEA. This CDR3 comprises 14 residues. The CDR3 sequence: CSVEDPLEGDEQFF. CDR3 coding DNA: TGCAGCGTTGAAGACCCGCTAGAGGGCGATGAGCAGTTCTTC.

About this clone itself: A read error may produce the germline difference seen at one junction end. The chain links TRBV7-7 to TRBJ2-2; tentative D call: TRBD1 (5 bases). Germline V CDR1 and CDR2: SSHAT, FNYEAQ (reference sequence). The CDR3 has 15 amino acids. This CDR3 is CASSPQGGDTGELFF. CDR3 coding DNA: TGTGCTAGCAGCCCGCAGGGTGGTGACACCGGGGAGCTGTTTTTT.

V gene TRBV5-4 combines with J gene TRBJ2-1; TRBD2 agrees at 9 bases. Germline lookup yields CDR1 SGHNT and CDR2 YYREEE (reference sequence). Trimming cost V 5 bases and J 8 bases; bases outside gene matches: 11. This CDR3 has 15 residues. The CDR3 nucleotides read TGTGCCAGCAGGGCCGGGACTAGCAGAAGTGATGAGCAGTTCTTC. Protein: CASRAGTSRSDEQFF.

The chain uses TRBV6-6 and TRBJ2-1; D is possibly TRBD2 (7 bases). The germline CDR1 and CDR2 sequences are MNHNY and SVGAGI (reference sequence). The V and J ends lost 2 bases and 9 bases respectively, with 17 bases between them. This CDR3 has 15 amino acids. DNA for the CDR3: TGTGCCAGCAGTTACAGAACGGGGGGCGGGGGTGAGCAGTTCTTC. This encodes CASSYRTGGGGEQFF.

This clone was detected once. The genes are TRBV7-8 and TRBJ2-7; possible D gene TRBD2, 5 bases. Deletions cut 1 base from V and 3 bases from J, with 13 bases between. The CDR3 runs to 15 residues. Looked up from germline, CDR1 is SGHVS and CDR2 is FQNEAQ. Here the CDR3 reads CASSLVRGIGYEQYF. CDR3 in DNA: TGTGCCAGCAGCTTAGTAAGAGGGATCGGCTACGAGCAGTACTTC.

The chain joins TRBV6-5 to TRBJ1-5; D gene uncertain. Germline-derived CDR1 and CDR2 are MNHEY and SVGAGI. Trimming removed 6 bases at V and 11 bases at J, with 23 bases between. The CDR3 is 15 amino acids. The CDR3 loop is CASSWRALGMGSQHF. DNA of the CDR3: TGTGCCAGCAGCTGGCGGGCGCTGGGAATGGGGTCCCAGCATTTT.

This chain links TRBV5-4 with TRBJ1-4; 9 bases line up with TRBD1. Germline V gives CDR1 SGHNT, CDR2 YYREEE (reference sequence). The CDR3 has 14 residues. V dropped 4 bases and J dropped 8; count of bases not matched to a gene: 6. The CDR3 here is CASSPTGGGEKLFF. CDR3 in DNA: TGTGCCAGCAGCCCGACAGGGGGTGGCGAAAAACTGTTTTTT. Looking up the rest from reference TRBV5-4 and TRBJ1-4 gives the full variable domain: ETGVTQSPTHLIKTRGQQVTLRCSSQSGHNTVSWYQQALGQGPQFIFQYYREEENGRGNFPPRFSGLQFPNYSSELNVNALELDDSALYLCASSPTGGGEKLFFGSGTQLSVL.

This CDR3 is CASSRDRGLRNTEAFF. For the CDR3, the DNA is TGTGCCAGCAGCCGGGACAGGGGGTTAAGGAACACTGAAGCTTTCTTT. V usage is TRBV5-6 and J usage is TRBJ1-1; 11 nucleotides agree with TRBD1. Germline lookup yields CDR1 SGHDT and CDR2 YYEEEE. The CDR3 has 16 residues. J was trimmed by 1 base and V by 4 bases; bases with no gene match: 6.

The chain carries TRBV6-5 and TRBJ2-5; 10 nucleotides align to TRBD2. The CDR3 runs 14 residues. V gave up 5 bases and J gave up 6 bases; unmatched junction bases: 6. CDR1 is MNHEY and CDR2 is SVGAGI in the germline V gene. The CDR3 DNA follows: TGTGCCAGCAGTATAGCTAGCGGGGGAAAGACCCAGTACTTC. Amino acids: CASSIASGGKTQYF.

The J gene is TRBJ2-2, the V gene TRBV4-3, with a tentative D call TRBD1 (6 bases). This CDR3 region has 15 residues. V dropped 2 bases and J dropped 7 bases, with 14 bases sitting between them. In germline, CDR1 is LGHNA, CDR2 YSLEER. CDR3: CASSQTQGLGGELFF. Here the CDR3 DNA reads TGCGCCAGCAGCCAAACCCAGGGGCTGGGCGGGGAGCTGTTTTTT.

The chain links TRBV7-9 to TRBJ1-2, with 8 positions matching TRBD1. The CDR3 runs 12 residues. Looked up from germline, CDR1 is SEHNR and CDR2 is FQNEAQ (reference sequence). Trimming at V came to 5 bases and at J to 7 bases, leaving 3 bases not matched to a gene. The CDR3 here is CASSPGGGGYTF. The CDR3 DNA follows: TGTGCCAGCAGCCCAGGGGGCGGTGGCTACACCTTC.

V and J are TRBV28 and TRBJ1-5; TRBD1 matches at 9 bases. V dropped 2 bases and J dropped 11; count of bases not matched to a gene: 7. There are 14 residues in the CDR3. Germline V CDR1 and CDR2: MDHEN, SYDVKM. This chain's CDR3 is CASSLRTGDMAQHF. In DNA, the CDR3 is TGTGCCAGCAGTTTACGGACAGGGGATATGGCCCAGCATTTT.

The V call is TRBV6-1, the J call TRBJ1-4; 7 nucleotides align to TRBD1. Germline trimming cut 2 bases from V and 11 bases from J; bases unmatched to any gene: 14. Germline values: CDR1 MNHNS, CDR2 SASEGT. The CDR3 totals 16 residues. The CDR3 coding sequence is TGTGCCAGCAGTGAAAATTTGGGGAGACAGGGAGGCAAACTGTTTTTT. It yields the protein CASSENLGRQGGKLFF.

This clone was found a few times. The CDR3 spells CSASNPRGAPSSYNEQFF. The CDR3 DNA reads TGCAGTGCTAGTAACCCCCGGGGGGCACCAAGCTCCTACAATGAGCAGTTCTTC. The chain combines TRBV20-1 with TRBJ2-1, with D tentatively TRBD2 (7 bases). The CDR3 totals 18 residues. From germline, CDR1 is DFQATT and CDR2 SNEGSKA (reference sequence). Trimming cost V 3 bases and J 0 bases, with 21 bases left between them.